This T cell receptor beta chain came from a study of blood T cell repertoires in COVID-19. As for the study in general: COVID-19 samples collected from the United States, Italy and Spain covered acute and convalescent phases. PBMCs, B-cell-depleted T cells, or T cells provided the cDNA or gDNA that made up the material.

Trimming cost V 5 bases and J 1 base; bases outside gene matches: 7. There are 16 residues in the CDR3. Per germline, CDR1 SGHVS and CDR2 FNYEAQ. Source study methods: Researchers report that nucleated cell counts were estimated from reference gene primer amplification. Measured with immunoSEQ multiplex PCR; TCRdb has only the in-frame clones, and not every one. That table furnishes V, J and clone size, whereas the DNA furnished D and trimming. Here the sample spans 40,000 or so clones, 85% being singletons. The genes are TRBV7-6 and TRBJ2-7, with 11 positions matching TRBD2. Sequenced: peripheral blood. The source of this sequence is a woman aged 70-85 years in a cohort sampled during active COVID-19. CDR3 residues: CASSPQVAGGSYEQYF. CDR3 DNA: TGTGCCAGCAGCCCCCAGGTAGCGGGAGGGTCCTACGAGCAGTACTTC.